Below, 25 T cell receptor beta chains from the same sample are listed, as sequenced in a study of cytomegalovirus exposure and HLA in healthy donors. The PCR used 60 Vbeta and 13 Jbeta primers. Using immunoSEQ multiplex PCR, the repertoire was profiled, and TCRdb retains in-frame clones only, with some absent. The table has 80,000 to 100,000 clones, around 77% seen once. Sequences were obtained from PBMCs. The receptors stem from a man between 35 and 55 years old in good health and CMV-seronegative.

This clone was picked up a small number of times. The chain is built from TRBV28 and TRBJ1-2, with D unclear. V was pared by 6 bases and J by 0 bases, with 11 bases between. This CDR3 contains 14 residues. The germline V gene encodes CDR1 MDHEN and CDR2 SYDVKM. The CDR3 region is CASSPTGTNYGYTF. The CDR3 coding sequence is TGTGCCAGCAGCCCGACGGGAACTAACTATGGCTACACCTTC.

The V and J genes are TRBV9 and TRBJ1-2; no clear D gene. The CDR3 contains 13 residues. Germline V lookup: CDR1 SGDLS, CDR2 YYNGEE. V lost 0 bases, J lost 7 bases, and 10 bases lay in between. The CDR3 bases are TGTGCCAGCAGCGTAGGAGGCAGATCTGGCTACACCTTC. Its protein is CASSVGGRSGYTF.

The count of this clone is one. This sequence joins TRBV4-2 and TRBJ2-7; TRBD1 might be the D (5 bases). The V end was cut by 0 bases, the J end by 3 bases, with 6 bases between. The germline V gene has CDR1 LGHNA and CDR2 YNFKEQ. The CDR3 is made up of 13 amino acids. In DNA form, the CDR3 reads TGTGCCAGCAGCCAAGATCAGGGCTACGAGCAGTACTTC. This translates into CASSQDQGYEQYF.

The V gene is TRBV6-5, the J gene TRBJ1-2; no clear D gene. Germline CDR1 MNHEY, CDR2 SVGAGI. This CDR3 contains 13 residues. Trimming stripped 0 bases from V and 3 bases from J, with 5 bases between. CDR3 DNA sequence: TGTGCCAGCAGTTACTCCTCCGACTATGGCTACACCTTC. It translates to CASSYSSDYGYTF.

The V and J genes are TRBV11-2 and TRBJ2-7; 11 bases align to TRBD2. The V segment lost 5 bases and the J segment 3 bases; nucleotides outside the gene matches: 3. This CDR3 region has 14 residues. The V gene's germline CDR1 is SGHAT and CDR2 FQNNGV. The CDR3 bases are TGTGCCAGCAGCATACTAGCGGGGGTCTACGAGCAGTACTTC. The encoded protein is CASSILAGVYEQYF.

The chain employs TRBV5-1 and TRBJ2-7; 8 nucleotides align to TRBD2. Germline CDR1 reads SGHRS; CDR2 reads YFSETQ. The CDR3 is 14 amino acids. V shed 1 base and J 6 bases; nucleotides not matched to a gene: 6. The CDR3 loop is CASSLYGLAPEQYF. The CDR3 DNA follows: TGCGCCAGCAGCTTGTACGGACTAGCCCCCGAGCAGTACTTC. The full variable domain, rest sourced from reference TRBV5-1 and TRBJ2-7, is KAGVTQTPRYLIKTRGQQVTLSCSPISGHRSVSWYQQTPGQGLQFLFEYFSETQRNKGNFPGRFSGRQFSNSRSEMNVSTLELGDSALYLCASSLYGLAPEQYFGPGTRLTVT.

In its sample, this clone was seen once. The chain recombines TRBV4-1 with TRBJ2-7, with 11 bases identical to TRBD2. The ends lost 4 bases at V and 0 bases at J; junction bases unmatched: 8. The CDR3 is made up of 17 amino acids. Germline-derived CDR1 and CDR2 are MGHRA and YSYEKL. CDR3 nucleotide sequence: TGCGCCAGCAGCCCCGGACTAGCGGGTAGACACTCCTACGAGCAGTACTTC. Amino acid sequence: CASSPGLAGRHSYEQYF.

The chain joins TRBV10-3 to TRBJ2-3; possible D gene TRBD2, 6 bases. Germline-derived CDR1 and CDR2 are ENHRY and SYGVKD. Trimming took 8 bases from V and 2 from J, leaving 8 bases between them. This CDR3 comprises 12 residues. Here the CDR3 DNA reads TGTGCCATCGGAGGGGCCACAGATACGCAGTATTTT. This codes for CAIGGATDTQYF.

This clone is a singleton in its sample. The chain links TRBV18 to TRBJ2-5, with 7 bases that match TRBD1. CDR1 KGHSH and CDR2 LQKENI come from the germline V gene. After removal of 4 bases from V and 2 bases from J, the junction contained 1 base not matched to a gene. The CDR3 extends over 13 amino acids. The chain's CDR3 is CASSRGQQETQYF. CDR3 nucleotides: TGTGCCAGCTCACGGGGACAGCAAGAGACCCAGTACTTC.

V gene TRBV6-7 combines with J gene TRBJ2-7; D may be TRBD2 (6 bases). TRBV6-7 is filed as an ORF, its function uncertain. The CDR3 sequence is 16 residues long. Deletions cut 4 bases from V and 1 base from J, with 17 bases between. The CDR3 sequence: CASSFAAQGLSYEQYF. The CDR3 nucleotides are TGTGCCAGCAGTTTCGCCGCTCAGGGACTGTCCTACGAGCAGTACTTC.

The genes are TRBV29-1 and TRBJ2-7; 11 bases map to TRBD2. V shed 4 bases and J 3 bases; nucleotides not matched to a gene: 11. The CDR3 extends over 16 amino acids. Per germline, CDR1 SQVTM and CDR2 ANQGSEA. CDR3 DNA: TGCAGCGTTGGGGGTAGCGGGAGGGGGCCCAACTACGAGCAGTACTTC. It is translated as CSVGGSGRGPNYEQYF.

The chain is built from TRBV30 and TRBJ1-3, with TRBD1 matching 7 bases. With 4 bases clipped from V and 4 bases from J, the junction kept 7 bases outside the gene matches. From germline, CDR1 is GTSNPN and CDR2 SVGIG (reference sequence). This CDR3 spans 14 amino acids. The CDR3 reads CAWNIQGWGNTIYF. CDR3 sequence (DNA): TGTGCCTGGAACATACAGGGGTGGGGAAACACCATATATTTT.

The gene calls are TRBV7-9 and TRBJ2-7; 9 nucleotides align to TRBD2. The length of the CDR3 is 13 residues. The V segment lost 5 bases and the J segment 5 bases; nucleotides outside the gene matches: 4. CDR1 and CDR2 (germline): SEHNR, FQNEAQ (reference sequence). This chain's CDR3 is CASSLGLADEQYF. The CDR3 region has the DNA TGTGCCAGCAGCCTGGGACTAGCAGACGAGCAGTACTTC.

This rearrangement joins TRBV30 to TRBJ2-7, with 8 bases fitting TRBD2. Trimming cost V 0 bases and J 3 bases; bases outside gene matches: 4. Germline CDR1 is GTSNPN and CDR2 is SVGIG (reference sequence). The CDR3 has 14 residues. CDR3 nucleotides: TGTGCCTGGAGTGTCGGACTAGCCGGCTACGAGCAGTACTTC. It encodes CAWSVGLAGYEQYF.

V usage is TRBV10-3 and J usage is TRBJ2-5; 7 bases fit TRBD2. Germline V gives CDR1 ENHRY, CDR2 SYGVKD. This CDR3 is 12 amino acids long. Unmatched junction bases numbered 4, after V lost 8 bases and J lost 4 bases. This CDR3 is CAIAGDTETQYF. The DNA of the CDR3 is TGTGCCATCGCGGGAGATACAGAGACCCAGTACTTC.

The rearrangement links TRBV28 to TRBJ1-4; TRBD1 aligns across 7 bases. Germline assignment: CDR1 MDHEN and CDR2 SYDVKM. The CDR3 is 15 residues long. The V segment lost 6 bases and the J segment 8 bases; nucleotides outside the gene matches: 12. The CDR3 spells CASSITGVWGEKLFF. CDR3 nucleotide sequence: TGTGCCAGCAGCATAACAGGGGTTTGGGGAGAAAAACTGTTTTTT.

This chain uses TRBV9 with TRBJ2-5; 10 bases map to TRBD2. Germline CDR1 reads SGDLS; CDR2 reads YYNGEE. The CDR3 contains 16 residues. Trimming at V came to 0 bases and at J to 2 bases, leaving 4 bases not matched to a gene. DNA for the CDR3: TGTGCCAGCAGCGTAGCGCCTAGCGGGGGACAAGAGACCCAGTACTTC. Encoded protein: CASSVAPSGGQETQYF.

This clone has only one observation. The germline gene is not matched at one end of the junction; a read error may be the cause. This CDR3 reads CASSSRGTANTGELFF. The CDR3 coding sequence is TGTGCTAGCAGCTCACGCGGGACAGCGAACACCGGGGAGCTGTTTTTT. This chain uses TRBV7-7 with TRBJ2-2; D perhaps matches TRBD1 (7 bases). The length of the CDR3 is 16 residues. Germline CDR1 and CDR2: SSHAT and FNYEAQ (reference sequence).

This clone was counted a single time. The CDR3 protein is CASSATAPGGQMNTEAFF. The CDR3 region has the DNA TGTGCCAGCAGCGCAACCGCCCCGGGTGGTCAAATGAACACTGAAGCTTTCTTT. The chain recombines TRBV9 with TRBJ1-1; no clear D. Per germline, CDR1 SGDLS and CDR2 YYNGEE. The germline V and J ends were trimmed by 3 bases and 0 bases, with 21 bases remaining between them. This CDR3 spans 18 amino acids.

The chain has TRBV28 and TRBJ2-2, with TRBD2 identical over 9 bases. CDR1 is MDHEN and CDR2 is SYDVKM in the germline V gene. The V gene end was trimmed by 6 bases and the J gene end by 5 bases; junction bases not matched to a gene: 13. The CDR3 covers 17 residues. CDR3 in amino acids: CASRLTTLAGWTGELFF. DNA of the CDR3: TGTGCCAGCAGGCTGACCACCCTAGCGGGATGGACCGGGGAGCTGTTTTTT. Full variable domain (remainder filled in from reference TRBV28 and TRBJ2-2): DVKVTQSSRYLVKRTGEKVFLECVQDMDHENMFWYRQDPGLGLRLIYFSYDVKMKEKGDIPEGYSVSREKKERFSLILESASTNQTSMYLCASRLTTLAGWTGELFFGEGSRLTVL.

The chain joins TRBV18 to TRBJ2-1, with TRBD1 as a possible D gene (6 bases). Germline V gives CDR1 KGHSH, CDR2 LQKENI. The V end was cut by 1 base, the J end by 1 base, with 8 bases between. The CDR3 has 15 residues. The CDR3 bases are TGTGCCAGCTCACCACAGGGGGTTTCCTACAATGAGCAGTTCTTC. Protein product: CASSPQGVSYNEQFF.

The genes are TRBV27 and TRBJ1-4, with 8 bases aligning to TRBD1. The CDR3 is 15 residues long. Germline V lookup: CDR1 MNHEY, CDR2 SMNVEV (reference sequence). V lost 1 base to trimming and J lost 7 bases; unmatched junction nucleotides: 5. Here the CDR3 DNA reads TGTGCCAGCAGTTTATTTACAGGGGGAGGTGAAAAACTGTTTTTT. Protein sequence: CASSLFTGGGEKLFF.

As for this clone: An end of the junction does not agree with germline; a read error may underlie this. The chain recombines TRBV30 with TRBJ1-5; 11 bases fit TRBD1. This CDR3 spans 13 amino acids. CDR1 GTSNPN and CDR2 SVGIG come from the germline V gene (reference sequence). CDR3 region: CAWRGQGAQTQHF. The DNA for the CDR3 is TGTGCCTGGAGAGGACAGGGGGCTCAGACCCAGCATTTT.

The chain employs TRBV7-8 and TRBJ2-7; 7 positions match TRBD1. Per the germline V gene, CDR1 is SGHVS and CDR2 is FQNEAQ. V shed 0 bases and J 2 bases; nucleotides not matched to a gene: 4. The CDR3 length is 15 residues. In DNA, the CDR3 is TGTGCCAGCAGCTTAGCGGACAGGCTACCCTACGAGCAGTACTTC. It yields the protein CASSLADRLPYEQYF.

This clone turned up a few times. The CDR3 is CANLDRGVGNQPQHF. The CDR3 DNA sequence: TGTGCCAACCTGGACAGGGGAGTAGGCAATCAGCCCCAGCATTTT. The rearrangement joins TRBV6-6 to TRBJ1-5; 9 positions match TRBD1. Germline CDR1 reads MNHNY; CDR2 reads SVGAGI (reference sequence). J lost 2 bases, V lost 10 bases, and 9 bases had no gene match. The length of the CDR3 is 15 residues.